This is a list of T cell receptor beta chains from one sample in a study of blood T cells in healthy people across ages. TCRdb itself ran the 5' RACE reads through MiXCR, one entry per CDR3 protein. The sample consists of about 1.7 million distinct CDR3 sequences, under 30% of them appearing once. The specimen sequenced was blood. These receptors came from a woman aged 25 to 39 in good health. Both conserved end residues are part of each CDR3.

cdr3_aa,v_call
CASSGGYETQYF,TRBV9
CASSQRTGGFIDTQYF,TRBV4-3
CASSPTNRRQETQYF,TRBV27
CASGSEMNTVAFF,TRBV6-2/TRBV6-3
CASSLVSGGRLGNEQFF,TRBV7-2
CASSLSYTMYGYTF,TRBV27
CASSYFSGSTDTQYF,TRBV5-5
CASSFGRGAENEQFF,TRBV5-6
CASSYSAGLAEIQETQFF,TRBV6-2/TRBV6-3
CASGDGNEQFF,TRBV10-2
CASSFRHPYRNEQYF,TRBV5-1
CASSYSRNGPYEQYF,TRBV7-9
CASSTRSSGTDEQFF,TRBV7-2
CATRAGSLREQYF,TRBV25-1
CASSFSAGNEQFF,TRBV5-1
CSARVPYGYNEQFF,TRBV20-1
CASTLGIGSYEQYF,TRBV5-5
CAISEPGADTQYF,TRBV10-3
CASSRGQEISYNEQFF,TRBV4-2
CASSLGSYIQYF,TRBV12-3/TRBV12-4
CASGTTLYEQYF,TRBV30
CASSPTSGSLEQFF,TRBV5-1
CASSPGLAVLNEQFF,TRBV7-9